The rows below give T cell receptor beta chains drawn from one sample of a study of vaccination effects on CD4 cells after COVID-19. Their target antigens are unknown. Sequencing was performed with immunoSEQ multiplex PCR; in TCRdb, only in-frame clones are kept and a portion is missing. The repertoire holds under 45,000 clones, 70% to 85% seen once, with around 2.8% in the top ten. The starting material was CD4+ T cells from PBMCs cultured with HCoV-NL63 spike peptides, obtained before COVID-19 vaccination. The receptors derive from a human donor who received a COVID-19 vaccine. Both conserved end residues are trimmed from each CDR3. Fields, in order: V gene, CDR3 length, J gene, CDR3 protein.

v_gene: TRBV5-1
len: 14
j_gene: TRBJ1-3
CDR3aa: ASSPSGPGAGNTIY

v_gene: TRBV6-5
len: 12
j_gene: TRBJ1-4
CDR3aa: ASSPVRGGEKLF

v_gene: TRBV6-5
len: 13
j_gene: TRBJ1-3
CDR3aa: ASSSSGSSGNTIY

v_gene: TRBV5-1
len: 13
j_gene: TRBJ1-2
CDR3aa: ASSSHREPNYGYT

v_gene: TRBV5-4
len: 15
j_gene: TRBJ1-2
CDR3aa: ASSLEGTASANYGYT

v_gene: TRBV6-2/TRBV6-3
len: 12
j_gene: TRBJ1-1
CDR3aa: ASSYNRGNTEAF

v_gene: TRBV19
len: 13
j_gene: TRBJ1-3
CDR3aa: ASSPGPISGNTIY

v_gene: TRBV30
len: 10
j_gene: TRBJ1-4
CDR3aa: ACHQTNEKLF

v_gene: TRBV7-6
len: 13
j_gene: TRBJ1-4
CDR3aa: ASSLARGNNEKLF

v_gene: TRBV7-9
len: 11
j_gene: TRBJ1-1
CDR3aa: ASSQGQNTEAF

v_gene: TRBV2
len: 13
j_gene: TRBJ1-5
CDR3aa: ASRPERGYFFAQH

v_gene: TRBV24-1
len: 13
j_gene: TRBJ2-5
CDR3aa: ATSDSKTAAETQY

v_gene: TRBV18
len: 11
j_gene: TRBJ1-1
CDR3aa: ASSPGSDLEAF

v_gene: TRBV2
len: 12
j_gene: TRBJ1-5
CDR3aa: ASSESRVAQPQH

v_gene: TRBV12-5
len: 12
j_gene: TRBJ2-1
CDR3aa: ASGLSDEQVEQF

v_gene: TRBV28
len: 11
j_gene: TRBJ1-2
CDR3aa: ATSDPIGYGYT

v_gene: TRBV28
len: 13
j_gene: TRBJ2-2
CDR3aa: ASSSGRSATGELF

v_gene: TRBV7-9
len: 14
j_gene: TRBJ1-5
CDR3aa: ASSLGTGAVGQPQH

v_gene: TRBV7-9
len: 15
j_gene: TRBJ1-4
CDR3aa: ASSRTVGTPINEKLF

v_gene: TRBV5-1
len: 14
j_gene: TRBJ1-2
CDR3aa: ASSLSGTGYNYGYT

v_gene: TRBV12-3/TRBV12-4
len: 10
j_gene: TRBJ1-1
CDR3aa: ASRGAYTEAF

v_gene: TRBV18
len: 13
j_gene: TRBJ1-1
CDR3aa: ASSPPGVTNTEAF

v_gene: TRBV7-2
len: 13
j_gene: TRBJ2-3
CDR3aa: ASSLGGPRTDTQY

v_gene: TRBV24-1
len: 12
j_gene: TRBJ2-1
CDR3aa: ATSGGQSYNEQF

v_gene: TRBV11-3
len: 14
j_gene: TRBJ2-3
CDR3aa: ASSRGTQGVADTQY

v_gene: TRBV9
len: 14
j_gene: TRBJ2-5
CDR3aa: ASSGGWDRGLETQY

v_gene: TRBV29-1
len: 12
j_gene: TRBJ2-2
CDR3aa: SVPGQGGSGELF